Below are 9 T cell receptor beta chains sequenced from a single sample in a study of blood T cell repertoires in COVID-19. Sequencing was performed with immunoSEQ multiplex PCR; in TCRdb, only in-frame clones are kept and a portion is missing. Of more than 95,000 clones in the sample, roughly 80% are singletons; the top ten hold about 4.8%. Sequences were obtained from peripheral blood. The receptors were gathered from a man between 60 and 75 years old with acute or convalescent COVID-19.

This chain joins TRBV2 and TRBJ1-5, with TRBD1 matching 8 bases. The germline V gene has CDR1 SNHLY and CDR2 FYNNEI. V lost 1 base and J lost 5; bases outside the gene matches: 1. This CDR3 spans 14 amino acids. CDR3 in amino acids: CASSEGQGHQPQHF. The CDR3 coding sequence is TGTGCCAGCAGTGAAGGACAGGGGCATCAGCCCCAGCATTTT.

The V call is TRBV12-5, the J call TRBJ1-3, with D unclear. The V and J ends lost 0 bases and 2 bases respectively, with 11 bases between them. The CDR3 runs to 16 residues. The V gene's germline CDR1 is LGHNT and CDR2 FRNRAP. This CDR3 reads CASGLVPGFPGNTIYF. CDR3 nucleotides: TGTGCTAGTGGTTTGGTTCCAGGTTTCCCTGGAAACACCATATATTTT.

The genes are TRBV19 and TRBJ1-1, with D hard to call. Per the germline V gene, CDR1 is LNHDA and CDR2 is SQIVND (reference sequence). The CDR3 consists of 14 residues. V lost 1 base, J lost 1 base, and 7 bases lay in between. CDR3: CASSIGGGNTEAFF. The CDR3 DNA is TGTGCCAGTAGTATAGGTGGAGGGAACACTGAAGCTTTCTTT.

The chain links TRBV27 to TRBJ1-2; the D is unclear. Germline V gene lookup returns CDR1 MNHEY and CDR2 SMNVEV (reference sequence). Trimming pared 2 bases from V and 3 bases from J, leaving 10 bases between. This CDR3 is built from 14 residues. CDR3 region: CASSLGRPHYGYTF. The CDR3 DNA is TGTGCCAGCAGTTTAGGCAGGCCCCACTATGGCTACACCTTC.

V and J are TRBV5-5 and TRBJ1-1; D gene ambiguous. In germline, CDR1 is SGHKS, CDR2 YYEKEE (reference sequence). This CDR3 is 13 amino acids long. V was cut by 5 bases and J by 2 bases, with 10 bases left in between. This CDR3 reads CASSYTSNTEAFF. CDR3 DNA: TGTGCCAGCAGTTATACATCCAACACTGAAGCTTTCTTT. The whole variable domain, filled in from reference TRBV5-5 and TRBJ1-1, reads DAGVTQSPTHLIKTRGQQVTLRCSPISGHKSVSWYQQVLGQGPQFIFQYYEKEERGRGNFPDRFSARQFPNYSSELNVNALLLGDSALYLCASSYTSNTEAFFGQGTRLTVV.

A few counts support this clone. In DNA, the CDR3 is TGCAGTGCTAGAGCGAATGAGCAGTTCTTC. Its translation is CSARANEQFF. The chain recombines TRBV20-1 with TRBJ2-1; D gene ambiguous. Germline assignment: CDR1 DFQATT and CDR2 SNEGSKA (reference sequence). Trimming removed 1 base from V and 7 bases from J, with 2 bases in between. The CDR3 totals 10 residues.

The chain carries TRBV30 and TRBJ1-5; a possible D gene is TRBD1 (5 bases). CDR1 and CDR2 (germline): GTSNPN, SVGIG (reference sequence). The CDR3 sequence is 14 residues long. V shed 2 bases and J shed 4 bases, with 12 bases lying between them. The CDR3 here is CAWSSQTANQPQHF. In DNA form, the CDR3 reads TGTGCCTGGAGTTCCCAGACAGCTAATCAGCCCCAGCATTTT. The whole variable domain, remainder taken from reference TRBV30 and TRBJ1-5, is SQTIHQWPATLVQPVGSPLSLECTVEGTSNPNLYWYRQAAGRGLQLLFYSVGIGQISSEVPQNLSASRPQDRQFILSSKKLLLSDSGFYLCAWSSQTANQPQHFGDGTRLSIL.

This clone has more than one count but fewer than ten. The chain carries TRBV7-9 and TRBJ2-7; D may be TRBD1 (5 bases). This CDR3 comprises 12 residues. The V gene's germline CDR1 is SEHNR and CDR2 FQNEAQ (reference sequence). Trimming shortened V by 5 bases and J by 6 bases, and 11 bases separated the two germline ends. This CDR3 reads CASSPQGAEQYF. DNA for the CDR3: TGTGCCAGCAGCCCCCAGGGTGCCGAGCAGTACTTC.

The CDR3 spells CASSEGASPQTDEQFF. The DNA of the CDR3 is TGCGCCAGCAGCGAAGGGGCGTCCCCCCAGACTGATGAGCAGTTCTTC. The chain combines TRBV5-1 with TRBJ2-1, with TRBD1 as a possible D gene (5 bases). The germline V gene encodes CDR1 SGHRS and CDR2 YFSETQ. The CDR3 has 16 residues. Trimming took 4 bases from V and 8 from J, leaving 22 bases between them.